Detailed here is one T cell receptor (beta chain). Antigen unknown. V shed 6 bases, J shed 0 bases, and the junction held 4 bases outside the gene matches. There are 14 residues in the CDR3. Germline CDR1 reads SNHLY; CDR2 reads FYNNEI. The data are from a study of T cell repertoires in cytomegalovirus infection. On the study more broadly: CMV infection together with matching HLA type was indicated by public TCR beta signatures.

A single record per CDR3 protein comes from TCRdb applying MiXCR to the reads. The sample consists of approximately 770,000 distinct CDR3 sequences, about 27% of them appearing once. Study results and limitations: Clonotype analysis showed dominance of the ex vivo response by HLA-C-restricted CMV-specific TCR beta clonotypes.

The V gene is TRBV2, the J gene TRBJ1-2; TRBD1 matches 7 bases. This receptor was identified in a human donor in good health (CMV status not recorded). Some clones in this sample may be carry-over from other donors' samples. The sequenced sample was cultured CD8+ T cells from PBMCs, obtained from culture after CMV antigen stimulation. CDR3 bases: TGTGCCAGCAGCGACAGGGCGACTAACTATGGCTACACCTTC. Translating it yields CASSDRATNYGYTF.